Listed here are 29 T cell receptor beta chains from one sample, sequenced in a study of a mutant IDH1 vaccine in newly diagnosed glioma. These receptors lack a known antigen. Time point indicated: week 35, safety follow-up. Vaccinated patients received 300 ug of mutant IDH1 20-mer peptide per dose, with topical imiquimod. Sequencing used immunoSEQ multiplex PCR; TCRdb keeps in-frame clones, though not all of them. The sample lists fewer than 90,000 clones, around 82% seen once, with roughly 12% in the top ten. The specimen was PBMCs, collected from a glioma patient whose treatment included an IDH1 peptide vaccine. Receptors originate from a man between 18 and 29 years old with glioma.

Worth noting for this clone: Mismatch with germline at one junction end may stem from a read error. V gene TRBV7-7 combines with J gene TRBJ1-3; 12 bases align to TRBD1. This CDR3 region has 15 residues. The germline V gene has CDR1 SSHAT and CDR2 FNYEAQ (reference sequence). In nucleotides, the CDR3 is TGTGCTAGCAGCGCTGGGACAGGGGGCAGAAACACCATATATTTT. Encoded protein: CASSAGTGGRNTIYF.

V usage is TRBV4-3 and J usage is TRBJ1-5; D not resolved. Between the trimmed V and J ends, which lost 0 bases and 4 bases, there was a span of 7 bases. This CDR3 contains 14 residues. Germline V gene lookup returns CDR1 LGHNA and CDR2 YSLEER. The CDR3 DNA follows: TGCGCCAGCAGCCAAGAAAGGGCTAATCAGCCCCAGCATTTT. Translating gives CASSQERANQPQHF.

The chain joins TRBV4-2 to TRBJ2-1; a weak D match, TRBD1 (5 bases). Deletions cut 0 bases from V and 5 bases from J, with 11 bases between. This CDR3 has 15 residues. CDR1 is LGHNA, CDR2 YNFKEQ, per germline. This CDR3 reads CASSQEQGIHNEQFF. CDR3 in DNA: TGTGCCAGCAGCCAAGAGCAGGGCATTCACAATGAGCAGTTCTTC.

This clone was recorded only once. CDR3 in amino acids: CSALGTVNGYTF. The CDR3 DNA sequence: TGCAGCGCCCTCGGGACGGTCAACGGCTACACCTTC. The chain couples TRBV29-1 to TRBJ1-2; possible D gene TRBD1, 5 bases. The V end was cut by 7 bases, the J end by 8 bases, with 17 bases between. Germline V gene sequence: CDR1 SQVTM, CDR2 ANQGSEA. The CDR3 has 12 residues.

This rearrangement joins TRBV5-1 to TRBJ2-1; perhaps D is TRBD1 or TRBD2 (5 bases each). CDR3 length: 12 residues. Trimming removed 3 bases from V and 9 bases from J, with 10 bases in between. Germline V gene sequence: CDR1 SGHRS, CDR2 YFSETQ. The CDR3 is CASSSSGLEQFF. The CDR3 DNA reads TGCGCCAGCAGCTCCTCGGGGCTTGAGCAGTTCTTC.

This clone was found a few times. The chain is built from TRBV6-5 and TRBJ1-1; 8 nucleotides align to TRBD1. The germline gives CDR1 MNHEY, CDR2 SVGAGI. The CDR3 has 14 residues. Trimming took 7 bases from V and 4 from J; bases not matched to a gene: 8. The CDR3 region has the DNA TGTGCCAGCATCAGACAGGGGACGGGCACTGAAGCTTTCTTT. It codes for CASIRQGTGTEAFF.

The CDR3, as DNA: TGTGCCATCAGTGAACCCAGTCTTAGCTCCTACAATGAGCAGTTCTTC. This sequence encodes CAISEPSLSSYNEQFF. The chain links TRBV10-3 to TRBJ2-1, with no clear D. Trimming cost V 3 bases and J 0 bases, with 12 bases left between them. The CDR3 covers 16 residues. Germline V gene data show CDR1 as ENHRY and CDR2 as SYGVKD.

V and J are TRBV7-9 and TRBJ2-2; D might be TRBD2 (6 bases). The CDR3 extends over 15 amino acids. Deletions cut 5 bases from V and 5 bases from J, with 15 bases between. Germline loops: CDR1 SEHNR, CDR2 FQNEAQ (reference sequence). CDR3 nucleotide sequence: TGTGCCAGCAGCCCACCTGCGGGGAATACCGGGGAGCTGTTTTTT. Its translation is CASSPPAGNTGELFF.

The genes are TRBV13 and TRBJ2-7; D is unclear. The germline V gene encodes CDR1 PRHDT and CDR2 FYEKMQ (reference sequence). Trimming removed 4 bases at V and 2 bases at J, with 15 bases between. The CDR3 extends over 15 amino acids. The CDR3 DNA reads as TGTGCCAGCAGCTCGACCTTACAAGAAACCTACGAGCAGTACTTC. Protein sequence: CASSSTLQETYEQYF. Complete variable domain (other parts from reference TRBV13 and TRBJ2-7): AAGVIQSPRHLIKEKRETATLKCYPIPRHDTVYWYQQGPGQDPQFLISFYEKMQSDKGSIPDRFSAQQFSDYHSELNMSSLELGDSALYFCASSSTLQETYEQYFGPGTRLTVT.

This chain joins TRBV4-3 and TRBJ2-7, with D perhaps matching TRBD1 (5 bases). The V gene lost 0 bases and the J gene lost 1 base, with 7 bases spanning the gap. The CDR3 runs 14 residues. CDR1 is LGHNA and CDR2 is YSLEER in the germline V gene. The CDR3 is CASSQDHRSYEQYF. The CDR3 DNA reads TGCGCCAGCAGCCAAGATCACAGGTCCTACGAGCAGTACTTC.

The rearrangement joins TRBV5-1 to TRBJ1-2, with 8 positions matching TRBD1. The V gene end was trimmed by 3 bases and the J gene end by 8 bases; junction bases not matched to a gene: 12. The CDR3 runs 15 residues. Per the germline V gene, CDR1 is SGHRS and CDR2 is YFSETQ. In nucleotides, the CDR3 is TGCGCCAGCAGCTGGACGCCGGGACAGGCGGGCGGCTACACCTTC. It specifies CASSWTPGQAGGYTF.

The J gene is TRBJ2-7, the V gene TRBV7-2; the D is unclear. The CDR3 has 11 amino acids. CDR1 is SGHTA, CDR2 FQGNSA, per germline. V was clipped by 5 bases and J by 3 bases, with 5 bases between them. CDR3 sequence (DNA): TGTGCCAGCAGCCTACACTACGAGCAGTACTTC. Translated, it gives CASSLHYEQYF. The entire variable domain, with the rest obtained from reference TRBV7-2 and TRBJ2-7, is as follows: GAGVSQSPSNKVTEKGKDVELRCDPISGHTALYWYRQSLGQGLEFLIYFQGNSAPDKSGLPSDRFSAERTGGSVSTLTIQRTQQEDSAVYLCASSLHYEQYFGPGTRLTVT.

The chain combines TRBV7-2 with TRBJ2-7; D is uncertain. The V gene's germline CDR1 is SGHTA and CDR2 FQGNSA. Trimming pared 3 bases from V and 2 bases from J, leaving 11 bases between. CDR3 length equals 14 residues. CDR3 in DNA: TGTGCCAGCAGCTTCTCCGGCCGGCCCTACGAGCAGTACTTC. Translated, it gives CASSFSGRPYEQYF.

In its sample, this clone was seen once. This chain connects TRBV6-1 to TRBJ1-6, with 7 bases matching TRBD1. The CDR3 runs to 18 residues. Germline-derived CDR1 and CDR2 are MNHNS and SASEGT. J lost 2 bases, V lost 2 bases, and 9 bases had no gene match. CDR3 in DNA: TGTGCCAGCAGTGAAATTAGGGGGCGTGGGACCTATAATTCACCCCTCCACTTT. It codes for CASSEIRGRGTYNSPLHF.

The chain has TRBV19 and TRBJ2-2; D may be TRBD1 or TRBD2 (5 bases each). The germline V gene has CDR1 LNHDA and CDR2 SQIVND (reference sequence). Deletions cut 2 bases from V and 7 bases from J, with 11 bases between. CDR3 size: 14 residues. As DNA, the CDR3 is TGTGCCAGTAGTATACAGGGAGTGGGCGGGGAGCTGTTTTTT. Protein product: CASSIQGVGGELFF.

J is TRBJ1-1 and V is TRBV2, with unresolved D. The CDR3 runs 11 residues. Germline lookup yields CDR1 SNHLY and CDR2 FYNNEI. V lost 7 bases to trimming and J lost 3 bases, with 6 bases between them. CDR3 DNA sequence: TGTGCCAGCACGGCAGACACTGAAGCTTTCTTT. It yields the protein CASTADTEAFF.

This chain joins TRBV5-5 and TRBJ1-2, with 9 nucleotides matching TRBD1. Looked up from germline, CDR1 is SGHKS and CDR2 is YYEKEE (reference sequence). Unmatched junction bases numbered 9, after V lost 4 bases and J lost 5 bases. The CDR3 extends over 15 amino acids. CDR3 region: CASSRGTGSEYGYTF. The CDR3 nucleotides read TGTGCCAGCAGCCGGGGGACAGGGTCGGAGTATGGCTACACCTTC.

This clone turned up a few times. V is TRBV4-3 and J is TRBJ1-6; D not certain. The CDR3 contains 15 residues. Trimming removed 1 base at V and 9 bases at J, with 13 bases between. Germline loops: CDR1 LGHNA, CDR2 YSLEER. DNA for the CDR3: TGCGCCAGCAGCCAAGGGCAGCAACAAGGTTCACCCCTCCACTTT. This codes for CASSQGQQQGSPLHF.

This clone appeared a single time. The chain has TRBV7-3 and TRBJ2-2; D gene unclear. Trimming cost V 1 base and J 4 bases, with 10 bases left between them. Germline V lookup: CDR1 SGHTA, CDR2 FQGTGA. The CDR3 is made up of 15 amino acids. The CDR3 nucleotides read TGTGCCAGCAGCTTAAATGATGCAGGCACCGGGGAGCTGTTTTTT. Amino acid sequence: CASSLNDAGTGELFF.

The chain employs TRBV5-6 and TRBJ2-7, with a possible D match to TRBD2 (5 bases). Trimming left V 0 bases short and J 4 bases short, with 8 bases between. The CDR3 has 13 amino acids. CDR1 SGHDT and CDR2 YYEEEE come from the germline V gene. CDR3: CASSLGWEYEQYF. DNA for the CDR3: TGTGCCAGCAGCTTGGGATGGGAGTACGAGCAGTACTTC.

This chain connects TRBV6-1 to TRBJ1-2; D is uncertain. The CDR3 consists of 14 residues. The V gene lost 6 bases and the J gene lost 3 bases, with 14 bases spanning the gap. Germline CDR1 is MNHNS and CDR2 is SASEGT. Here the CDR3 reads CASRGIPPDYGYTF. The CDR3 nucleotides read TGTGCCAGCAGGGGGATACCCCCGGACTATGGCTACACCTTC.

This chain uses TRBV7-9 with TRBJ1-1; 7 nucleotides agree with TRBD1. CDR3 length: 13 amino acids. Germline V CDR1 and CDR2: SEHNR, FQNEAQ (reference sequence). V dropped 1 base and J dropped 11; count of bases not matched to a gene: 7. This CDR3 reads CASSLVQGRGAFF. CDR3 sequence (DNA): TGTGCCAGCAGCTTAGTACAGGGGAGGGGTGCTTTCTTT.

This chain uses TRBV5-4 with TRBJ2-5; 7 nucleotides line up with TRBD1. The length of the CDR3 is 15 residues. Trimming removed 2 bases from V and 3 bases from J; junction bases left unmatched: 7. Germline values: CDR1 SGHNT, CDR2 YYREEE (reference sequence). The CDR3 coding sequence is TGTGCCAGCAGCTTACGTCTTACAGGGGAAGAGACCCAGTACTTC. Encoded protein: CASSLRLTGEETQYF.

The CDR3 nucleotides are TGTGCCATCAGTGATTTAGGTGATAGGACAGGGAATATGCGTACGTCACCCCTCCACTTT. Encoded protein: CAISDLGDRTGNMRTSPLHF. V gene TRBV10-3 combines with J gene TRBJ1-6; 8 bases align to TRBD1. V trimming: 3 bases; J trimming: 10 bases; junction bases outside the gene matches: 23. The germline V gene has CDR1 ENHRY and CDR2 SYGVKD. The CDR3 sequence is 20 residues long.

This chain joins TRBV27 and TRBJ2-7, with 7 bases matching TRBD1. This CDR3 has 14 residues. V gave up 2 bases and J gave up 2 bases; unmatched junction bases: 3. Per the germline V gene, CDR1 is MNHEY and CDR2 is SMNVEV (reference sequence). The CDR3 loop reads CASSLRQGAYEQYF. DNA for the CDR3: TGTGCCAGCAGTTTAAGGCAGGGGGCCTACGAGCAGTACTTC.

This clone showed up just once. The rearrangement links TRBV12-5 to TRBJ2-5; 9 nucleotides align to TRBD1. Trimming cost V 1 base and J 3 bases; bases outside gene matches: 3. Per germline, CDR1 LGHNT and CDR2 FRNRAP. This CDR3 is 15 amino acids long. CDR3 sequence (DNA): TGTGCTAGTGGTTTGGAACGACAGGGGGAAGAGACCCAGTACTTC. The encoded protein is CASGLERQGEETQYF.

This clone has only a few counts. The chain recombines TRBV18 with TRBJ1-2, with 7 bases lining up with TRBD1. The CDR3 is 15 residues long. Germline V lookup: CDR1 KGHSH, CDR2 LQKENI. The J segment lost 2 bases and the V segment lost 3 bases, leaving 6 bases of the junction unmatched. Here the CDR3 DNA reads TGTGCCAGCTCACCCCCGGGACAGAAGAACTATGGCTACACCTTC. Amino acids: CASSPPGQKNYGYTF.

This clone has only a few counts. This chain uses TRBV5-6 with TRBJ1-5; D is possibly TRBD1 (6 bases). V dropped 3 bases and J dropped 1 base, with 17 bases sitting between them. CDR1 and CDR2 from the germline V gene are SGHDT and YYEEEE. The CDR3 runs to 17 residues. In nucleotides, the CDR3 is TGTGCCAGCAGCTCGTTCAGGGGTGGCTACAGCAATCAGCCCCAGCATTTT. Translated: CASSSFRGGYSNQPQHF.

There are a few counts of this clone. V usage is TRBV7-9 and J usage is TRBJ1-4, with unresolved D. Germline V gene data show CDR1 as SEHNR and CDR2 as FQNEAQ (reference sequence). The V end was cut by 5 bases, the J end by 4 bases, with 11 bases between. CDR3 length: 14 amino acids. CDR3 in DNA: TGTGCCAGCAGCCGACGAAGTGGTAATGAAAAACTGTTTTTT. As protein: CASSRRSGNEKLFF. Filled out from reference TRBV7-9 and TRBJ1-4, the complete variable domain reads DTGVSQNPRHKITKRGQNVTFRCDPISEHNRLYWYRQTLGQGPEFLTYFQNEAQLEKSRLLSDRFSAERPKGSFSTLEIQRTEQGDSAMYLCASSRRSGNEKLFFGSGTQLSVL.